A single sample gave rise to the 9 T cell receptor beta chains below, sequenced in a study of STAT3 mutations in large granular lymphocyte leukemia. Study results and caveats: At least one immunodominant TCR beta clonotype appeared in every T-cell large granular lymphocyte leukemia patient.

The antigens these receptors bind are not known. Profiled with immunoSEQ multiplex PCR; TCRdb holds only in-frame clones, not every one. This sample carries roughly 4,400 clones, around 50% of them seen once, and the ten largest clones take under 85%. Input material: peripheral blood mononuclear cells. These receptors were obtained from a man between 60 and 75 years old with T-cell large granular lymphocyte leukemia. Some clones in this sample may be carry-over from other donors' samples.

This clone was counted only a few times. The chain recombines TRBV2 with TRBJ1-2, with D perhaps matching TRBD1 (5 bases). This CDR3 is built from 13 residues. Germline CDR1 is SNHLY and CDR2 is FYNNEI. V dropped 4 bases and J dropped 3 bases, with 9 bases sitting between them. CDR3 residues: CASSGVRDYGYTF. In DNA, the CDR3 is TGTGCCAGCAGTGGGGTCAGGGACTATGGCTACACCTTC.

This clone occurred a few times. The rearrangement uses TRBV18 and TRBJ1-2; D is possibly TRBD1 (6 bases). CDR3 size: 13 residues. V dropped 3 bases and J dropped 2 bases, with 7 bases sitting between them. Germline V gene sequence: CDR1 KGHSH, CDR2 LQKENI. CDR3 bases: TGTGCCAGCTCACCGGACAGCAACTATGGCTACACCTTC. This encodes CASSPDSNYGYTF.

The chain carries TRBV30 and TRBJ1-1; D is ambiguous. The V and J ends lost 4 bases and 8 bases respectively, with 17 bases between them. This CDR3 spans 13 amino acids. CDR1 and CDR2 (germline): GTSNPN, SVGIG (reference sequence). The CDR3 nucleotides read TGTGCCTGGACCATCCCGATGGAGCCCGAAGCTTTCTTT. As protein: CAWTIPMEPEAFF.

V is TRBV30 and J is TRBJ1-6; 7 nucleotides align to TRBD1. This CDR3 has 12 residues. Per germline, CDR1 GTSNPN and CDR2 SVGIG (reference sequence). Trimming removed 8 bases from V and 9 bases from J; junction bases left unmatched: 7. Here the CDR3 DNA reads TGTGCCATGACAGGGTATCCTTCACCCCTCCACTTT. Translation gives CAMTGYPSPLHF.

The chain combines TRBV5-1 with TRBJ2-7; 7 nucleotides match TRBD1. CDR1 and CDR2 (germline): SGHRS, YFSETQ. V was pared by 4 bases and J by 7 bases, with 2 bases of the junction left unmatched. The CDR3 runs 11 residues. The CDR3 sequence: CASSQTGEQYF. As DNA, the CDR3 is TGCGCCAGCAGCCAGACAGGGGAGCAGTACTTC.

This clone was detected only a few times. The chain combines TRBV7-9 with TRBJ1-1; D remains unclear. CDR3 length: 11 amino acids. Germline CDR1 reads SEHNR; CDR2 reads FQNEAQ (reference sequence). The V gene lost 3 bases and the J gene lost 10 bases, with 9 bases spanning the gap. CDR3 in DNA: TGTGCCAGCAGCTTGAACGAGGGAGCTTTCTTT. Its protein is CASSLNEGAFF.

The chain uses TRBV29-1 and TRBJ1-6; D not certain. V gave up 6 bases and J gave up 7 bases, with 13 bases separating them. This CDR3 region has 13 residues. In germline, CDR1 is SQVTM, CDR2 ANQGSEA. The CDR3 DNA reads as TGCAGCGTCGAGACCGTGGTCAATTCACCCCTCCACTTT. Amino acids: CSVETVVNSPLHF. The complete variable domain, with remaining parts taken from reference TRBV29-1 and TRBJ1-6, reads SAVISQKPSRDICQRGTSLTIQCQVDSQVTMMFWYRQQPGQSLTLIATANQGSEATYESGFVIDKFPISRPNLTFSTLTVSNMSPEDSSIYLCSVETVVNSPLHFGNGTRLTVT.

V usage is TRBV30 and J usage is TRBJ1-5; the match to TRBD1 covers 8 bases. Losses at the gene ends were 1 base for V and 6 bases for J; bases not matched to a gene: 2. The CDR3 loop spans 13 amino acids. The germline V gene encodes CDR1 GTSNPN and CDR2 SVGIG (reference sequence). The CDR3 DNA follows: TGTGCCTGGAGTGGACAGGGGCTTCAGCCCCAGCATTTT. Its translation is CAWSGQGLQPQHF.

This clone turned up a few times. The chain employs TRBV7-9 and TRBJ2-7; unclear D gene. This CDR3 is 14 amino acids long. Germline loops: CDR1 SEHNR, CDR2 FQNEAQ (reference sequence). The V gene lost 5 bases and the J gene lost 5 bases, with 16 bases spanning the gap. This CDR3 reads CASSGVAGSHEQYV. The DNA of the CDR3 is TGTGCCAGCAGCGGGGTGGCAGGATCCCACGAGCAGTACGTC.